The clone carrying this TCR beta chain came up a few times. The sort gate was single viable CD3+CD4+CD8-CD45RO+ cells for memory CD4+ T cells. Positive selection with CD4 microbeads enriched total CD4+ T cells. Method: immunoSEQ multiplex PCR; TCRdb's copy keeps in-frame clones and lacks some. The sample lists 50,000 to 65,000 clones, approximately 80% seen once, with roughly 0.94% in the top ten. The data were obtained in a study of memory CD4+ T cells and cytomegalovirus serostatus. Trimming pared 5 bases from V and 4 bases from J, leaving 12 bases between. From germline, CDR1 is MGHRA and CDR2 YSYEKL. This CDR3 is 15 amino acids long.

This clonotype was sampled from an adult in good health and CMV-seronegative. The chain combines TRBV4-1 with TRBJ1-6; the D is unclear. The sample taken for sequencing was memory CD4+ T cells from blood. This chain's CDR3 is CASSKTTEYNSPLHF. DNA for the CDR3: TGCGCCAGCAGCAAGACGACCGAGTATAATTCACCCCTCCACTTT.